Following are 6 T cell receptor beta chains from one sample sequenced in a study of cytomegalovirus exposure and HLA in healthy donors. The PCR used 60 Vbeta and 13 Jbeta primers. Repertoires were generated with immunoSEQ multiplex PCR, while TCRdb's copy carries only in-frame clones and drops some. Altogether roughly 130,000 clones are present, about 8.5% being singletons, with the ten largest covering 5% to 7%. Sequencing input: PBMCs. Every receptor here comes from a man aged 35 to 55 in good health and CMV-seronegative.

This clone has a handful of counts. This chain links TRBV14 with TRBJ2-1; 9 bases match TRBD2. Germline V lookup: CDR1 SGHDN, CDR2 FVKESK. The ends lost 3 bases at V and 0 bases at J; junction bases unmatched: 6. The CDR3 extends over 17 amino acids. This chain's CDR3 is CASSQSGGIPSYNEQFF. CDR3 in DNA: TGTGCCAGCAGCCAGAGCGGGGGGATCCCCTCCTACAATGAGCAGTTCTTC.

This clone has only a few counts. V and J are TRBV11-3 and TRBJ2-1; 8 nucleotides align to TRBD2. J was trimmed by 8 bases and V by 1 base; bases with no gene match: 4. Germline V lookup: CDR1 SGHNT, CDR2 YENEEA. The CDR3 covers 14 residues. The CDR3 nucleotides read TGTGCCAGCAGCTTAGCGGGGGGGCCCTATGAGCAGTTCTTC. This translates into CASSLAGGPYEQFF. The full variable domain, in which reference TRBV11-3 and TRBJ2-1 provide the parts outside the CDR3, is EAGVVQSPRYKIIEKKQPVAFWCNPISGHNTLYWYLQNLGQGPELLIRYENEEAVDDSQLPKDRFSAERLKGVDSTLKIQPAELGDSAVYLCASSLAGGPYEQFFGPGTRLTVL.

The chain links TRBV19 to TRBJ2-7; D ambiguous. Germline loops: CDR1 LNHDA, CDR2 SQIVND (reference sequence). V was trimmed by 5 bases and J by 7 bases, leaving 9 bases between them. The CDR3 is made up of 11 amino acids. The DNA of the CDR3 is TGTGCCAGTAGTTCCCCCGGGGAGCAGTACTTC. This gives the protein CASSSPGEQYF.

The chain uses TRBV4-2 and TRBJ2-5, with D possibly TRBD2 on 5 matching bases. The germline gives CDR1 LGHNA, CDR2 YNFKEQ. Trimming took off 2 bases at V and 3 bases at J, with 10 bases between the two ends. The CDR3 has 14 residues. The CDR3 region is CASSQSFGKETQYF. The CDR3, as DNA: TGTGCCAGCAGCCAATCGTTCGGGAAAGAGACCCAGTACTTC.

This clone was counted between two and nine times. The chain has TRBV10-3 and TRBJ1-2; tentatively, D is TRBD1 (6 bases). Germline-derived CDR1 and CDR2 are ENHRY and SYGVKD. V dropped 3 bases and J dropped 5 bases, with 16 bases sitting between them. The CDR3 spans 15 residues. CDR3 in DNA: TGTGCCATCAGTGAAACCCAGGGGCTCGCTTATGGCTACACCTTC. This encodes CAISETQGLAYGYTF.

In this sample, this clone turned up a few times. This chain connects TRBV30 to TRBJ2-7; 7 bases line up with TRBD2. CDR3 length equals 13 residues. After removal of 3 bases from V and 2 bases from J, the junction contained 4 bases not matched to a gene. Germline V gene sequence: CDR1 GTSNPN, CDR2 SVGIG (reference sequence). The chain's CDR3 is CAWRREGTYEQYF. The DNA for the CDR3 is TGTGCCTGGAGAAGGGAGGGGACCTACGAGCAGTACTTC.